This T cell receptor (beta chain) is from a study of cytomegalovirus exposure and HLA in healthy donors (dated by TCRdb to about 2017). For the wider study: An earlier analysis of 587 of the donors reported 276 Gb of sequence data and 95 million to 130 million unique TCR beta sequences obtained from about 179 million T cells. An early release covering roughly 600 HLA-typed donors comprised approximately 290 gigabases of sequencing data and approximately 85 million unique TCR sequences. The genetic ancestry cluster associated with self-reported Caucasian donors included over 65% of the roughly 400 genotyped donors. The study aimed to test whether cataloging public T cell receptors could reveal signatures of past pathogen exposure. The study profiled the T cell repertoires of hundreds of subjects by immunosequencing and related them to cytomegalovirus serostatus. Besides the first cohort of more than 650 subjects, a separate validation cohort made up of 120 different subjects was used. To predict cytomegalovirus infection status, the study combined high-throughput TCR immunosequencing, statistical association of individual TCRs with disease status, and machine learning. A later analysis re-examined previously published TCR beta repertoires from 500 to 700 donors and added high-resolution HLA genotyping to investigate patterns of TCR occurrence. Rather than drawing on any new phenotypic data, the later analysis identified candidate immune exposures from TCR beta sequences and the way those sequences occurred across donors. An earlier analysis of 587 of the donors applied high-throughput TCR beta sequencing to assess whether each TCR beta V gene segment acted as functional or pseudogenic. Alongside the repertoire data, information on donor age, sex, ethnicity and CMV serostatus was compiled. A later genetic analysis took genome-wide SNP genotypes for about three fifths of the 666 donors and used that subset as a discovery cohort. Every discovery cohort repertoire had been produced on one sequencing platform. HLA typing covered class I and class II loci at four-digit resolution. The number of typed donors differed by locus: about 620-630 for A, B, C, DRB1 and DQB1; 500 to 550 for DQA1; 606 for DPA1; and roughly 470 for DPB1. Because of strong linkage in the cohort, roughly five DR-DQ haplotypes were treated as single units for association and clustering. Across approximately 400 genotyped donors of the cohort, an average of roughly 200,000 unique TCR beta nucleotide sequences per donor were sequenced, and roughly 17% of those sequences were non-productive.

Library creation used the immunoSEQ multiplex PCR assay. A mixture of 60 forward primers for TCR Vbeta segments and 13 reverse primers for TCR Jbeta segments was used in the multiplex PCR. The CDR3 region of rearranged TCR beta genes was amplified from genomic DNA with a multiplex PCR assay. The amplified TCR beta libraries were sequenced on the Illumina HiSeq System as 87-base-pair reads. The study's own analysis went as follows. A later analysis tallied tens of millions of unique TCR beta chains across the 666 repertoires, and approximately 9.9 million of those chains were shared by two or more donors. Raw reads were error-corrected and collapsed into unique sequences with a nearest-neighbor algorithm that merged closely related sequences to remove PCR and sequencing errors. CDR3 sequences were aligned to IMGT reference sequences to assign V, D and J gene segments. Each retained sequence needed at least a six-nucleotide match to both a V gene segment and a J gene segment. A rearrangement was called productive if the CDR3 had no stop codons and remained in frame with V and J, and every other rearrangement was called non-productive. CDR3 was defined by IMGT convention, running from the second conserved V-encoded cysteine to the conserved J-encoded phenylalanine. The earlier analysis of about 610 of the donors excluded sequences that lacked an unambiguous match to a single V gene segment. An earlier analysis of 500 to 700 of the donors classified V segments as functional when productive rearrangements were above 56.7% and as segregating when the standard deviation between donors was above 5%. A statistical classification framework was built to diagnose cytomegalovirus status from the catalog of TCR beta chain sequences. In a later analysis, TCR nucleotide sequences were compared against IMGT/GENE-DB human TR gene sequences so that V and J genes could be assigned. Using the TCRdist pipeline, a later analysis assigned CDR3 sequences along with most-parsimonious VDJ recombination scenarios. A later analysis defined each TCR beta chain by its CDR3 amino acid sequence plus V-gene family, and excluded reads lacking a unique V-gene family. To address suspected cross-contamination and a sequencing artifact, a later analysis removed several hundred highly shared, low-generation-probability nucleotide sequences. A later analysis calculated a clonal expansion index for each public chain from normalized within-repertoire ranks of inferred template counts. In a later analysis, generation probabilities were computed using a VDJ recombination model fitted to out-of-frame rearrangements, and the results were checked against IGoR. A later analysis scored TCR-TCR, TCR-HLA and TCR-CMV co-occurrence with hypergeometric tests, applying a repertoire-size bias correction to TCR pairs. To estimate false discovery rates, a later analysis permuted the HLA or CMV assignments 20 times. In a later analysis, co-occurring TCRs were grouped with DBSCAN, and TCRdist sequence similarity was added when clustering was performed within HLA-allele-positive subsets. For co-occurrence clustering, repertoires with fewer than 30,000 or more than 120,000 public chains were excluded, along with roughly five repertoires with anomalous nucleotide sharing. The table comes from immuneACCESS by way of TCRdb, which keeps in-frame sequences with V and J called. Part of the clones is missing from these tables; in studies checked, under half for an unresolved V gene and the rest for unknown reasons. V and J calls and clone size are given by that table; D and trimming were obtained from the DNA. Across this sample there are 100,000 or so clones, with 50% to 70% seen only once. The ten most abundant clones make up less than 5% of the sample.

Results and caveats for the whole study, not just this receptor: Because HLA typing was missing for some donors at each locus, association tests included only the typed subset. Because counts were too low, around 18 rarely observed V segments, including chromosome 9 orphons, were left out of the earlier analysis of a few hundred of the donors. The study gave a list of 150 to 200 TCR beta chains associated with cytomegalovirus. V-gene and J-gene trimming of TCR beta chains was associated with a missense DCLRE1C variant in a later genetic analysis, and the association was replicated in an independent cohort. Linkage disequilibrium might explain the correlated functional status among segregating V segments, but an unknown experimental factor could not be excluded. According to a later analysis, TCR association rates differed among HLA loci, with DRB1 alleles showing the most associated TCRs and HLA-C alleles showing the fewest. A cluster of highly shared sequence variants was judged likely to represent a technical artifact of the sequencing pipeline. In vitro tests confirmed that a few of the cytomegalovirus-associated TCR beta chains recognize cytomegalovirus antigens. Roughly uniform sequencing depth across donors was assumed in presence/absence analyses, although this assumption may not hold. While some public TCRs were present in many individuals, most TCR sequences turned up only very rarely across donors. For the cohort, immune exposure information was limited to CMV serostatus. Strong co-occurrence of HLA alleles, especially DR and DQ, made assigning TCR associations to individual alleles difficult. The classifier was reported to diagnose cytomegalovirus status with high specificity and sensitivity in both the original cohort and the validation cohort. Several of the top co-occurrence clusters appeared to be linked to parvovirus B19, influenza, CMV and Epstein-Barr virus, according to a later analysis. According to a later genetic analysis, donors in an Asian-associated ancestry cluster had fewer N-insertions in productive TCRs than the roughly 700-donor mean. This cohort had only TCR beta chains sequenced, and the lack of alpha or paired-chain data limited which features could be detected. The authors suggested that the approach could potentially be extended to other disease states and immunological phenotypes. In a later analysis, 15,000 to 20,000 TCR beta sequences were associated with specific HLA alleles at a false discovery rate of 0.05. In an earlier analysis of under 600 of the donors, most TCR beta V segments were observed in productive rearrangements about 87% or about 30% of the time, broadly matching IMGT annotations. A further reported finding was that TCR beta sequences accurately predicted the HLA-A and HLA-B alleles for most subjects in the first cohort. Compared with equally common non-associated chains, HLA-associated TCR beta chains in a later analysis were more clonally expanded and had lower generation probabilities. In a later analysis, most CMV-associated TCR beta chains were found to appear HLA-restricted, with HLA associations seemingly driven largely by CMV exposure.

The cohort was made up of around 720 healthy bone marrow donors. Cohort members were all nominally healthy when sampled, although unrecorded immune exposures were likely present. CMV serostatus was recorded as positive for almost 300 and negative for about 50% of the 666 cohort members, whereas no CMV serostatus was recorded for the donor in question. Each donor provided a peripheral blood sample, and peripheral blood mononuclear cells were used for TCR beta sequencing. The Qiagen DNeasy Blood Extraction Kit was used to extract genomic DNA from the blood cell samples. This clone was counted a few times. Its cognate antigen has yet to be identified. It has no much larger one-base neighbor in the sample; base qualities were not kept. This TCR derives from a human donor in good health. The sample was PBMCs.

The CDR3 amino acid sequence is: CASSLPGTSGRARYEQYF. The base sequence is TGTGCCAGCAGTTTGCCTGGGACTAGCGGGAGAGCGCGCTACGAGCAGTACTTC. The sequence joins TRBV28 to TRBJ2-5, with 14 central nucleotides matching TRBD2. The J call is doubtful: the DNA matches TRBJ2-7 better. Sequences MDHEN (CDR1) and SYDVKM (CDR2) are obtained from the germline V gene. The CDR3 goes from the cysteine to the phenylalanine over 18 residues. The retained sequence is limited to the CDR3, 54 bases, with the frame set at the first base.